The rows below give T cell receptor beta chains drawn from one sample of a study of beta chain features in type 1 diabetes. Repertoires were generated with immunoSEQ multiplex PCR, while TCRdb's copy carries only in-frame clones and drops some. The table lists 640,000 or so clones, around an eighth of them singletons, with 0.022% in the top ten. The sample taken for sequencing was naive CD4+ T cells from blood. The origin of the receptors is a man younger than 30 with type 1 diabetes. CDR3s include the opening cysteine and the closing phenylalanine or tryptophan. A D gene is named only where the DNA matches it firmly. The size field is filled for only some rows; it gives once, few, many or a size class.

TRBJ2-7	TRBV18	-	-	CASSPKSTYYEQYF	TGTGCCAGCTCACCAAAATCTACCTACTACGAGCAGTACTTC
TRBJ1-4	TRBV18	-	-	CASSPPQGGGEKLFF	TGTGCCAGCTCACCACCACAGGGTGGAGGAGAAAAACTGTTTTTT
TRBJ2-2	TRBV2	-	-	CASSEDSGTGELFF	TGTGCCAGCAGTGAAGATTCCGGGACAGGGGAGCTGTTTTTT
TRBJ2-2	TRBV4-1	-	-	CASSQGATGELFF	TGCGCCAGCAGCCAAGGCGCGACCGGGGAGCTGTTTTTT
TRBJ2-7	TRBV18	-	-	CASSPRDRFEQYF	TGTGCCAGCTCACCACGAGACAGGTTCGAGCAGTACTTC
TRBJ1-1	TRBV2	-	few	CASGGADTEAFF	TGTGCCAGCGGGGGGGCGGACACTGAAGCTTTCTTT
TRBJ2-7	TRBV29-1	TRBD1	few	CSVAGTETYEQYF	TGCAGCGTTGCCGGGACAGAGACCTACGAGCAGTACTTC
TRBJ2-2	TRBV13	-	-	CASSLLDRLLFGELFF	TGTGCCAGCAGCCTCCTGGACAGACTTCTTTTCGGGGAGCTGTTTTTT
TRBJ2-4	TRBV14	TRBD2	-	CASSHASGGVSYF	TGTGCCAGCAGCCACGCTAGCGGGGGGGTCTCATACTTC
TRBJ2-5	TRBV19	-	few	CASTGGTAQGTQYF	TGTGCCAGTACGGGCGGGACTGCCCAGGGGACCCAGTACTTC
TRBJ1-5	TRBV4-1	TRBD1	-	CASSQDGTDNQPQHF	TGCGCCAGCAGCCAAGATGGGACAGATAATCAGCCCCAGCATTTT
TRBJ1-1	TRBV9	-	-	CASSPRVTDTEAFF	TGTGCCAGCAGCCCACGGGTCACAGACACTGAAGCTTTCTTT
TRBJ2-1	TRBV5-1	-	-	CASSVITTGSYNEQFF	TGCGCCAGCAGCGTGATTACGACGGGCTCCTACAATGAGCAGTTCTTC
TRBJ2-7	TRBV10-3	-	-	CAIGEGYSAYEQYF	TGTGCCATCGGAGAGGGATATTCCGCCTACGAGCAGTACTTC
TRBJ2-3	TRBV18	TRBD2	-	CVSSPVAGGLRTDTQYF	TGTGTCAGCTCGCCAGTCGCGGGGGGACTACGCACAGATACGCAGTATTTT
TRBJ2-5	TRBV18	-	-	CASSPASQETQYF	TGTGCCAGCTCACCAGCATCACAAGAGACCCAGTACTTC
TRBJ2-3	TRBV2	-	-	CASSEAVVWDTQYF	TGTGCCAGCAGTGAAGCAGTCGTGTGGGATACGCAGTATTTT
TRBJ1-1	TRBV9	-	-	CASSVEWGSTEAFF	TGTGCCAGCAGCGTAGAATGGGGTAGCACTGAAGCTTTCTTT
TRBJ1-2	TRBV18	TRBD1	few	CASSPRTGGATSGYTF	TGTGCCAGCTCACCCCGGACAGGGGGCGCTACGAGCGGCTACACCTTC
TRBJ2-7	TRBV25-1	-	few	CASSENWGAYEQYF	TGTGCCAGCAGTGAAAATTGGGGGGCCTACGAGCAGTACTTC
TRBJ1-4	TRBV6-5	TRBD1	-	CASTRQGRNEKLFF	TGTGCCAGCACTAGACAGGGACGGAATGAAAAACTGTTTTTT
TRBJ1-2	TRBV30	TRBD1	-	CAWRVRTGASNYGYTF	TGTGCCTGGAGGGTCAGGACAGGCGCCAGTAACTATGGCTACACCTTC
TRBJ2-3	TRBV7-6	-	-	CASSLAGANTDTQYF	TGTGCCAGCAGCTTGGCGGGGGCTAATACAGATACGCAGTATTTT
TRBJ2-3	TRBV7-9	-	-	CASSLRQDTDTQYF	TGTGCCAGCAGCTTGAGACAGGACACAGATACGCAGTATTTT
TRBJ2-5	TRBV11-2	-	-	CASSWDSGQETQYF	TGTGCCAGCAGCTGGGACTCGGGACAAGAGACCCAGTACTTC
TRBJ1-5	TRBV23-1	-	-	CASSHQRPWSNQPQHF	TGCGCCAGCAGCCATCAGAGGCCCTGGAGCAATCAGCCCCAGCATTTT
TRBJ2-5	TRBV30	-	-	CAWSVNAGETQYF	TGTGCCTGGAGTGTCAATGCCGGAGAGACCCAGTACTTC
TRBJ1-1	TRBV6-5	-	-	CASSPGRLMNTEAFF	TGTGCCAGCAGTCCCGGTCGCCTCATGAACACTGAAGCTTTCTTT
TRBJ2-5	TRBV2	-	-	CASSVESTETQYF	TGTGCCAGCAGTGTGGAATCTACGGAGACCCAGTACTTC
TRBJ2-1	TRBV11-1	-	few	CASSSTGDSYNEQFF	TGTGCCAGCAGCTCCACAGGAGACTCCTACAATGAGCAGTTCTTC
TRBJ2-7	TRBV5-4	-	few	CASSKMTEATNEQYF	TGTGCCAGCAGCAAAATGACAGAGGCAACCAACGAGCAGTACTTC
TRBJ1-1	TRBV9	-	few	CASSSSSSTEAFF	TGTGCCAGCAGCTCCTCCTCCAGCACTGAAGCTTTCTTT
TRBJ2-1	TRBV14	-	-	CASSVAGAGYNEQFF	TGTGCCAGCAGCGTAGCAGGGGCGGGCTACAATGAGCAGTTCTTC
TRBJ1-1	TRBV29-1	TRBD1	-	CSVAGQENTEAFF	TGCAGCGTGGCGGGACAGGAGAACACTGAAGCTTTCTTT
TRBJ1-2	TRBV6-5	-	few	CASSDRPLNYGYTF	TGTGCCAGCAGCGACAGGCCGCTTAACTATGGCTACACCTTC
TRBJ1-3	TRBV30	-	-	CAWSLVNSGNTIYF	TGTGCCTGGAGCCTCGTCAACTCTGGAAACACCATATATTTT
TRBJ2-7	TRBV7-9	-	few	CASSNLLGRGYEQYF	TGTGCCAGCAGCAACCTGCTGGGCAGGGGTTACGAGCAGTACTTC
TRBJ1-2	TRBV9	TRBD1	-	CASSATWGQGGYGYTF	TGTGCCAGCAGCGCGACGTGGGGACAGGGAGGCTATGGCTACACCTTC
TRBJ1-3	TRBV7-8	TRBD1	-	CASSLGTGAGNTIYF	TGTGCCAGCAGCTTAGGTACAGGGGCTGGAAACACCATATATTTT
TRBJ2-3	TRBV18	-	few	CASSPRGGTGDTQYF	TGTGCCAGCTCACCAAGGGGGGGCACCGGAGATACGCAGTATTTT
TRBJ1-1	TRBV25-1	-	few	CASSGLTVGSEAFF	TGTGCCAGCAGTGGTCTCACGGTGGGTTCTGAAGCTTTCTTT
TRBJ1-2	TRBV4-2	-	-	CASSQDQSGYTF	TGTGCCAGCAGCCAAGATCAGAGTGGCTACACCTTC
TRBJ1-1	TRBV15	-	few	CATSRGGLNTEAFF	TGTGCCACCAGCAGAGGAGGGTTGAACACTGAAGCTTTCTTT
TRBJ2-4	TRBV13	-	-	CASSWNQLGGASKNIQYF	TGTGCCAGCAGCTGGAATCAGCTAGGTGGTGCGTCCAAAAACATTCAGTACTTC
TRBJ2-7	TRBV6-5	-	-	CASSYSLAGDYEQYF	TGTGCCAGCAGTTACTCTCTGGCAGGGGACTACGAGCAGTACTTC
TRBJ1-1	TRBV5-6	-	few	CASSLEGEAFF	TGTGCCAGCAGCCTAGAAGGGGAAGCTTTCTTT
TRBJ1-5	TRBV10-3	-	few	CAISPRDGSNQPQHF	TGTGCCATCAGCCCCCGGGACGGGAGCAATCAGCCCCAGCATTTT
TRBJ2-5	TRBV27	TRBD2	-	CASARAGEFSLGTQYF	TGTGCCAGCGCGCGGGCGGGAGAGTTTTCCCTGGGGACCCAGTACTTC
TRBJ1-1	TRBV4-2	TRBD1	few	CASSQQGGNTEAFF	TGTGCCAGCAGCCAACAGGGGGGCAACACTGAAGCTTTCTTT
TRBJ2-1	TRBV2	-	-	CASSEAGWTGRAVEQFF	TGTGCCAGCAGTGAAGCGGGCTGGACAGGGAGGGCCGTAGAGCAGTTCTTC
TRBJ1-1	TRBV7-9	-	few	CASRRENTEAFF	TGTGCCAGTCGACGGGAGAACACTGAAGCTTTCTTT
TRBJ2-6	TRBV6-1	-	few	CASSEGSGANVLTF	TGTGCCAGCAGTGAAGGGTCTGGGGCCAACGTCCTGACTTTC
TRBJ2-1	TRBV7-9	-	few	CASSLASLRDEQFF	TGTGCCAGCAGCTTAGCGTCCCTTAGGGATGAGCAGTTCTTC
TRBJ1-1	TRBV11-2	-	-	CASSLSRSFSTEAFF	TGTGCCAGCAGCTTAAGTCGCTCTTTTAGCACTGAAGCTTTCTTT
TRBJ2-2	TRBV4-1	-	-	CASSQDPRLQLFF	TGCGCCAGCAGCCAAGATCCCAGGCTCCAGCTGTTTTTT
TRBJ1-5	TRBV7-2	-	-	CASSLGLLTNQPQHF	TGTGCCAGCAGCCTCGGGCTGTTAACCAATCAGCCCCAGCATTTT
TRBJ2-7	TRBV2	TRBD1	-	CASTSGTGSYEQYF	TGTGCCAGCACCTCTGGGACAGGCTCCTACGAGCAGTACTTC
TRBJ2-1	TRBV30	TRBD2	-	CALGLAGGKKQFF	TGTGCCCTAGGACTAGCGGGGGGGAAGAAGCAGTTCTTC